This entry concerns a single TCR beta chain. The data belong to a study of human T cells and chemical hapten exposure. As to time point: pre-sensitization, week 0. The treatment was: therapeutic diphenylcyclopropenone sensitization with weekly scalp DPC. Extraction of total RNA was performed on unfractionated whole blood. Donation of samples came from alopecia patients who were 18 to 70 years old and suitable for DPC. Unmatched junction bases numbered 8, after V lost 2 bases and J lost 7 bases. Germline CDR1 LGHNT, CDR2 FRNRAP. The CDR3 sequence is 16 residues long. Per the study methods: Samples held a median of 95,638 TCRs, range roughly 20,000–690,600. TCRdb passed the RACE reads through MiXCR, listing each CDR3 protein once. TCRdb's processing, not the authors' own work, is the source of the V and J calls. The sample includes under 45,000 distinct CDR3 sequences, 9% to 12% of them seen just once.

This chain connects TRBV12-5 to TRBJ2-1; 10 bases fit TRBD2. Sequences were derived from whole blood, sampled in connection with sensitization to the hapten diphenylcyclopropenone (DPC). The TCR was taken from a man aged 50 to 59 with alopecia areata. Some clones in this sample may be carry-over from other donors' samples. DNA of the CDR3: TGTGCTAGTGGTTTGTTCTTACTAGCGGGAAAGAATGAGCAGTTCTTC. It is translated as CASGLFLLAGKNEQFF.